This TCR beta chain was recorded in a study of control samples from healthy donors and cancer patients. Sequencing used immunoSEQ multiplex PCR; TCRdb keeps in-frame clones, though not all of them. The sample lists tens of thousands of clones, around 80% occurring once. The CDR3 spans 13 residues. Trimming took off 6 bases at V and 5 bases at J, with 10 bases between the two ends. Germline lookup yields CDR1 KGHSH and CDR2 LQKENI. This clone was counted between two and nine times. The chain employs TRBV18 and TRBJ1-4; D call uncertain. Input material: blood. This clonotype was sampled from an older woman in good health. Here the CDR3 reads CASSPGANEKLFF. Written as DNA, the CDR3 is TGTGCCAGCTCCCCGGGAGCAAATGAAAAACTGTTTTTT.